The source of this TCR beta chain is a study of blood T cell repertoires in COVID-19. At the level of the study: Donors in the United States, Italy and Spain gave samples during acute or convalescent COVID-19. T cells, B-cell-depleted T cells, or PBMCs provided the cDNA or gDNA that served as material.

Germline V CDR1 and CDR2: GTSNPN, SVGIG (reference sequence). This CDR3 region has 12 residues. V gave up 0 bases and J gave up 5 bases, with 7 bases separating them. As handled by the study authors: Counts of nucleated cells, estimated from reference gene primer amplification, were obtained. Method: immunoSEQ multiplex PCR; TCRdb's copy keeps in-frame clones and lacks some. The V and J calls and clone size come from that table; D and trimming were worked out from the DNA. The repertoire consists of roughly 250,000 clones, with 84% occurring once and the leading ten covering 1.5%. The chain uses TRBV30 and TRBJ1-1, with D possibly TRBD1 on 5 matching bases. Input material: peripheral blood. This receptor was obtained from a woman aged 40 to 50 who had recovered from COVID-19. The CDR3 sequence: CAWSVRGTEAFF. The CDR3 region has the DNA TGTGCCTGGAGTGTACGGGGGACTGAAGCTTTCTTT.